This TCR beta chain was recovered during a study of beta chain features in type 1 diabetes. Overall study: Cell yields, gender and age were similar in healthy donors and patients. Study results and limitations: TCRB CDR3s from Type 1 diabetes patients were moderately but significantly shorter in all four CD4+ subsets.

From germline, CDR1 is GTSNPN and CDR2 SVGIG (reference sequence). With 5 bases clipped from V and 6 bases from J, the junction kept 9 bases outside the gene matches. This CDR3 is built from 14 residues. The isolated RNA, all of it, was reverse transcribed, so expressed TCRB transcripts were what got sequenced. Some 3.3 million reads was the average for naive, central memory and regulatory T cell samples. Libraries were prepared by immunoSEQ multiplex PCR; TCRdb keeps only in-frame clonotypes and omits some of them. Counted here are under 300,000 clones, around 16% occurring once; the ten biggest clones make up 0.08% to 0.095%. Regarding this clone: What it binds is unknown.

Sorting of CD4+ naive, central memory, regulatory and stem cell-like memory cells was performed via CD45RO/CCR7/CD25/CD127/CD95/CD27. The sequence came from a man younger than 45 with type 1 diabetes. Sequencing input: naive CD4+ T cells from blood. The chain is built from TRBV30 and TRBJ1-5; 8 bases agree with TRBD1. CDR3 in amino acids: CAWGQAGGSQPQHF. CDR3 bases: TGTGCCTGGGGCCAGGCAGGGGGCAGTCAGCCCCAGCATTTT.